A selection of T cell receptor beta chains follows, all from one sample in a study of cytomegalovirus exposure and HLA in healthy donors. Using immunoSEQ multiplex PCR, the repertoire was profiled, and TCRdb retains in-frame clones only, with some absent. The sample lists fewer than 90,000 clones; about 70% were seen once. Sequencing used PBMCs. These receptors were obtained from a man aged 40-50 years in good health and CMV-seropositive. Each CDR3 is given with its conserved first and last residue. The D gene is left open where the match is weak. Expanded clones are given a class, and other clones once, few, many or no size at all.

TRBV11-2	few	.	TRBJ2-2	TGTGCCAGCAGCTTGGAGAGTTCCGGGGAGCTGTTTTTT	CASSLESSGELFF
TRBV9	.	.	TRBJ2-7	TGTGCCAGCAGCCCCTCCTTGGGAGACGAGCAGTACTTC	CASSPSLGDEQYF
TRBV5-4	many	TRBD1	TRBJ1-1	TGTGCCAGCAGCCCTCCGACAGGGATCATGAACACTGAAGCTTTCTTT	CASSPPTGIMNTEAFF
TRBV6-5	.	.	TRBJ1-2	TGTGCCAGCAGTTACTCGCCAGGGATCGATCGGCGGGGCTACACCTTC	CASSYSPGIDRRGYTF
TRBV2	once	TRBD1	TRBJ2-3	TGTGCCAGCATCCTCCGACAGGGGCTGGGTACAGATACGCAGTATTTT	CASILRQGLGTDTQYF
TRBV5-1	.	.	TRBJ2-2	TGCGCCAGCAGCGAGCGGCCTACGAACACCGGGGAGCTGTTTTTT	CASSERPTNTGELFF
TRBV29-1	.	.	TRBJ2-1	TGCAGCGAGAGGGGGGGATACAATGAGCAGTTCTTC	CSERGGYNEQFF
TRBV6-1	.	TRBD1	TRBJ2-1	TGTGCCAGCAAACCGGGACAGAGTTACAATGAGCAGTTCTTC	CASKPGQSYNEQFF
TRBV29-1	.	.	TRBJ1-2	TGCAGCGTTGACACTTCTGGCTATGGCTACACCTTC	CSVDTSGYGYTF
TRBV11-2	.	.	TRBJ2-2	TGTGCCAGCAGCCTACAGGGTAGGGGCACCGGGGAGCTGTTTTTT	CASSLQGRGTGELFF
TRBV10-3	.	.	TRBJ2-1	TGTGCCATCAAGGGGACAACAAATGAGCAGTTCTTC	CAIKGTTNEQFF
TRBV7-2	.	.	TRBJ2-3	TGTGCCAGCAGCTCCGAGCGTGGAAGCACAGATACGCAGTATTTT	CASSSERGSTDTQYF
TRBV2	few	TRBD1	TRBJ1-4	TGTGCCAGCACCACGACAGGGGCTTATAATGAAAAACTGTTTTTT	CASTTTGAYNEKLFF
TRBV6-5	few	.	TRBJ1-5	TGTGCCAGCAGCCCCACGGGTATTGGGCAGCCCCAGCATTTT	CASSPTGIGQPQHF
TRBV7-9	.	TRBD1	TRBJ2-2	TGTGCCACATGGCGGGACAGGGGGCATCCCGGGGAGCTGTTTTTT	CATWRDRGHPGELFF
TRBV9	few	TRBD2	TRBJ2-1	TGTGCCAGCAGCCCTCGCGGGGGTAGCGAGAATGAGCAGTTCTTC	CASSPRGGSENEQFF
TRBV13	.	TRBD1	TRBJ1-5	TGTGCCAGCAGCTTAGGGACAGGGGGCAACCAGCCCCAGCATTTT	CASSLGTGGNQPQHF
TRBV5-1	.	TRBD1	TRBJ1-1	TGCGCCAGCAGCTCCGGGACAGGGATCATGAACACTGAAGCTTTCTTT	CASSSGTGIMNTEAFF
TRBV7-9	.	TRBD1	TRBJ1-1	TGTGCCAGCAGCGAAGGCGACAGGGGGGTCACTGAAGCTTTCTTT	CASSEGDRGVTEAFF
TRBV7-6	.	TRBD2	TRBJ2-1	TGTGCCAGCAGCTCCGGGGCGGCGGGGGGCTACAATGAGCAGTTCTTC	CASSSGAAGGYNEQFF
TRBV19	.	.	TRBJ1-3	TGTGCCAGTAGACGTGCGCTAGACTCTGGAAACACCATATATTTT	CASRRALDSGNTIYF
TRBV19	.	TRBD1	TRBJ1-1	TGTGCCAGTAGTAGACCATACAGGGGGCGCACTGAAGCTTTCTTT	CASSRPYRGRTEAFF
TRBV2	.	.	TRBJ2-3	TGTGCCAGCACCCTAGAGACTGACACAGATACGCAGTATTTT	CASTLETDTDTQYF
TRBV15	.	TRBD2	TRBJ2-7	TGTGCCACCAGCCCCTTCGGGGGGGCCTACGAGCAGTACTTC	CATSPFGGAYEQYF
TRBV2	.	TRBD1	TRBJ1-1	TGTGCCAGCAGGGAATTCGGACAGGGTGGGGCTGAAGCTTTCTTT	CASREFGQGGAEAFF
TRBV6-1	.	.	TRBJ1-5	TGTGCCAGCAGTGAGGGTTCGAGACAAAATCAGCCCCAGCATTTT	CASSEGSRQNQPQHF
TRBV6-5	.	TRBD2	TRBJ2-3	TGTGCCAGCAGTTATGGCGGGGCGGGAGGGACAGATACGCAGTATTTT	CASSYGGAGGTDTQYF
TRBV6-1	.	TRBD1	TRBJ2-3	TGTGCCAGCAGTGTTGGGACAGGGACTAGCACAGATACGCAGTATTTT	CASSVGTGTSTDTQYF
TRBV18	.	TRBD1	TRBJ1-1	TGTGCCAGCTCACTACAGGGGGAGAACACTGAAGCTTTCTTT	CASSLQGENTEAFF